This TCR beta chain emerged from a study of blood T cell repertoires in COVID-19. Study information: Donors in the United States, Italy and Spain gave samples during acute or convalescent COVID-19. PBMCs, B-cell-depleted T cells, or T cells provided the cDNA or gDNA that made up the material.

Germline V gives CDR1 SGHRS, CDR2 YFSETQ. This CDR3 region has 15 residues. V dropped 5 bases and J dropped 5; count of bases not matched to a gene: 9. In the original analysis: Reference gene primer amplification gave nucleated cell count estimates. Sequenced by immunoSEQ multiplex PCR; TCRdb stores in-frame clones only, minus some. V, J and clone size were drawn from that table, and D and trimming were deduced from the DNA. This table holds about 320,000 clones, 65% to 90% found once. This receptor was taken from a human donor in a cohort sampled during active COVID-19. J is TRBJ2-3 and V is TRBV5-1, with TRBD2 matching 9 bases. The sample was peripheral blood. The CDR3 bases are TGCGCCAGCAGATTAGCGGGGGCCCTTCGAGATACGCAGTATTTT. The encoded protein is CASRLAGALRDTQYF.